What follows is one TCR beta chain and its context. Relative to the germline gene, one junction end is altered; a read error may explain this. This CDR3 is 10 amino acids long. The germline V gene encodes CDR1 GTSNPN and CDR2 SVGIG (reference sequence). This sample is drawn from a study of ipilimumab plus nivolumab after autologous stem cell transplantation. Patients got 3 mg/kg IV nivolumab weeks 1, 4, 7, 10, then biweekly through week 26. Sequencing was performed with immunoSEQ multiplex PCR; in TCRdb, only in-frame clones are kept and a portion is missing. The sample has fewer than 20,000 clones; 80% to 90% are singletons.

The chain has TRBV30 and TRBJ1-2, with D hard to call. The sequence was collected from a male donor with diffuse large B-cell lymphoma. The sample was PBMCs, taken in a trial of ipilimumab plus nivolumab as post-transplant consolidation. Here the CDR3 DNA reads TGTGCCAGCCAAACTGTCAGCCTACTCTTC. As protein: CASQTVSLLF.